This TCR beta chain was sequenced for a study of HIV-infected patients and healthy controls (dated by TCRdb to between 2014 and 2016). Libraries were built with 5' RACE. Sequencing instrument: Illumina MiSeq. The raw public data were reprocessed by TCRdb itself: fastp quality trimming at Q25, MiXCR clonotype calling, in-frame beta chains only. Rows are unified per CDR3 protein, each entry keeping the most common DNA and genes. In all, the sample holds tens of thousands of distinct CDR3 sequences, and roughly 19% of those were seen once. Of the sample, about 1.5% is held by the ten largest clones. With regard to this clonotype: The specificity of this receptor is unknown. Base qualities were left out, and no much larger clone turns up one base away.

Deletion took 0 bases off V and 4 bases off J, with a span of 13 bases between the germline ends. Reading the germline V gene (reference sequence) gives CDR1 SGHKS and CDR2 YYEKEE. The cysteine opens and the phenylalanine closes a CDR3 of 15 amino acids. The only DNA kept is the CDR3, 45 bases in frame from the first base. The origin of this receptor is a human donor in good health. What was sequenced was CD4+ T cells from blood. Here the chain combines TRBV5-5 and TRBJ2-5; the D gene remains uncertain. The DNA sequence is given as TGTGCCAGCAGCTTGGCCTCTCATTACGGAGAGACCCAGTACTTC. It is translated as CASSLASHYGETQYF.